One and the same sample provided the 17 T cell receptor beta chains below, sequenced in a study of naive and memory T cell subsets. The SP2 primer and nested alpha and beta constant region primers amplified ligated cDNA in four rounds. TCRdb reanalysed the 5' RACE reads using MiXCR and keeps one entry per CDR3 protein. The repertoire includes about 57,000 distinct CDR3 sequences, 7.6% of them detected once, and approximately 9.7% sits in the top ten. A UMI-containing oligonucleotide was joined by 3' ligation to the TCR cDNA template. Receptors originate from a female donor in good health.

V usage is TRBV4-1 and J usage is TRBJ2-5; 8 nucleotides line up with TRBD2. With V trimmed by 2 bases and J by 5 bases, 7 bases remained unmatched. The CDR3 consists of 15 residues. The germline gives CDR1 MGHRA, CDR2 YSYEKL. The CDR3 DNA follows: TGCGCCAGCAGCCAATTCCCGGGGGGGAGCGAGACCCAGTACTTC. This sequence encodes CASSQFPGGSETQYF.

This clonotype was detected a few times. The chain couples TRBV10-3 to TRBJ1-2; possible D gene TRBD1, 6 bases. Trimming took off 10 bases at V and 0 bases at J, with 12 bases between the two ends. The CDR3 is 13 residues long. Germline V gives CDR1 ENHRY, CDR2 SYGVKD. The CDR3 here is CATGGHANYGYTF. The CDR3, as DNA: TGTGCCACCGGGGGACACGCTAACTATGGCTACACCTTC.

This clonotype was counted only a few times. V is TRBV7-2 and J is TRBJ1-5; D unclear. The V end was cut by 3 bases, the J end by 6 bases, with 9 bases between. Germline V lookup: CDR1 SGHTA, CDR2 FQGNSA. The CDR3 is made up of 13 amino acids. This CDR3 is CASSFTKSQPQHF. CDR3 DNA sequence: TGTGCCAGCAGCTTCACAAAGAGTCAGCCCCAGCATTTT. The entire variable domain, with the rest obtained from reference TRBV7-2 and TRBJ1-5, is as follows: GAGVSQSPSNKVTEKGKDVELRCDPISGHTALYWYRQSLGQGLEFLIYFQGNSAPDKSGLPSDRFSAERTGGSVSTLTIQRTQQEDSAVYLCASSFTKSQPQHFGDGTRLSIL.

This chain links TRBV11-2 with TRBJ1-4; D unresolved. Germline CDR1 is SGHAT and CDR2 is FQNNGV. The CDR3 has 14 amino acids. The V and J ends lost 5 bases and 8 bases respectively, with 15 bases between them. The CDR3, as DNA: TGTGCCAGCAGCCGGGGTCAGGCGCGGGAAAAACTGTTTTTT. It is translated as CASSRGQAREKLFF.

The V gene is TRBV19, the J gene TRBJ1-4; no reliable D call. The CDR3 consists of 13 residues. The germline V and J ends were trimmed by 6 bases and 6 bases, with 11 bases remaining between them. Germline assignment: CDR1 LNHDA and CDR2 SQIVND (reference sequence). The CDR3 loop reads CASSREVDEKLFF. The CDR3 coding sequence is TGTGCCAGTAGCCGGGAGGTTGATGAAAAACTGTTTTTT.

On this clonotype: Sequence at one end of the junction differs from germline and may be a read error. The chain employs TRBV7-2 and TRBJ1-2; D is perhaps TRBD1 (6 bases). CDR1 SGHTA and CDR2 FQGNSA come from the germline V gene. The CDR3 runs to 15 residues. For the CDR3, the DNA is TGTGCCAGCAGCTTCGACTGGACAGATAACTATGGCGACACCTTC. This translates into CASSFDWTDNYGDTF.

As to this clonotype: The CDR3 does not close with the conserved phenylalanine or tryptophan, likely indicating a read error. The gene calls are TRBV5-1 and TRBJ1-1; 7 positions match TRBD1. This CDR3 has 14 residues. Germline values: CDR1 SGHRS, CDR2 YFSETQ. V gave up 2 bases and J gave up 6 bases; unmatched junction bases: 7. The DNA for the CDR3 is TGCGCCAGCAGCTTAGGTCGACAGGGCGCTGAAGCTTTCCTT. It yields the protein CASSLGRQGAEAFL.

This clonotype was seen more than once but under ten times. The V gene is TRBV7-2, the J gene TRBJ1-2; a possible D gene is TRBD1 (6 bases). The germline V gene has CDR1 SGHTA and CDR2 FQGNSA. With 3 bases removed from V and 8 bases from J, the gap between germline ends came to 16 bases. This CDR3 comprises 14 residues. CDR3 sequence: CASSFRGIVSGYTF. The CDR3 region has the DNA TGTGCCAGCAGCTTCAGGGGAATAGTGTCCGGCTACACCTTC.

Only a few counts were recorded for this clonotype. V usage is TRBV6-2 or TRBV6-3 and J usage is TRBJ2-3, with D tentatively TRBD2 (6 bases). The germline V and J ends were trimmed by 5 bases and 2 bases, with 17 bases remaining between them. This CDR3 has 16 amino acids. Germline loops: CDR1 MNHEY, CDR2 SVGEGT. CDR3 region: CASSTPGLGLTDTQYF. The CDR3 bases are TGTGCCAGCAGTACTCCGGGACTCGGACTCACAGATACGCAGTATTTT.

The chain links TRBV6-6 to TRBJ2-3, with 13 bases matching TRBD2. The CDR3 consists of 19 residues. The V and J ends lost 7 bases and 2 bases, in that order; junction bases with no gene match: 15. Germline V gene lookup returns CDR1 MNHNY and CDR2 SVGAGI (reference sequence). The CDR3 loop reads CASTATSGGALRVTDTQYF. Here the CDR3 DNA reads TGTGCCAGCACCGCTACTAGCGGGGGGGCCCTCCGAGTCACAGATACGCAGTATTTT.

This clonotype was seen more than once but under ten times. This chain uses TRBV7-2 with TRBJ2-6, with 7 bases aligning to TRBD2. After removal of 2 bases from V and 5 bases from J, the junction contained 9 bases not matched to a gene. Germline V gene sequence: CDR1 SGHTA, CDR2 FQGNSA. This CDR3 contains 17 residues. For the CDR3, the DNA is TGTGCCAGCAGCTTAAGATCCGGGGGGATGAGGGCCAACGTCCTGACTTTC. Protein product: CASSLRSGGMRANVLTF. The whole variable domain, filled in from reference TRBV7-2 and TRBJ2-6, reads GAGVSQSPSNKVTEKGKDVELRCDPISGHTALYWYRQSLGQGLEFLIYFQGNSAPDKSGLPSDRFSAERTGGSVSTLTIQRTQQEDSAVYLCASSLRSGGMRANVLTFGAGSRLTVL.

The gene calls are TRBV4-1 and TRBJ1-2; D is ambiguous. V was clipped by 4 bases and J by 6 bases, with 12 bases between them. In germline, CDR1 is MGHRA, CDR2 YSYEKL. This CDR3 is built from 13 residues. The CDR3 is CASSLVPRDGYTF. The CDR3 DNA reads as TGCGCCAGCAGCCTGGTTCCTAGGGATGGCTACACCTTC.

This clonotype has a handful of counts. This chain connects TRBV27 to TRBJ2-2; the D call may be TRBD1 or TRBD2 (7 bases each). CDR1 and CDR2 from the germline V gene are MNHEY and SMNVEV (reference sequence). The V end lost 3 bases, the J end lost 6 bases, and 14 bases lay between the germline ends. This CDR3 is 15 amino acids long. CDR3 DNA: TGTGCCAGCAGTTTGGTGCCAGGGGGGGCCGGGGAGCTGTTTTTT. Translation: CASSLVPGGAGELFF.

This clonotype was recorded a few times. The V gene is TRBV20-1, the J gene TRBJ1-6, with 10 bases aligning to TRBD1. The CDR3 consists of 18 residues. Germline lookup yields CDR1 DFQATT and CDR2 SNEGSKA (reference sequence). Germline trimming cut 2 bases from V and 0 bases from J; bases unmatched to any gene: 7. The CDR3 here is CSARPRQGASSYNSPLHF. The CDR3 DNA sequence: TGCAGTGCTAGACCCCGACAGGGGGCTAGCTCCTATAATTCACCCCTCCACTTT.

This clonotype was seen at least ten times. The gene calls are TRBV15 and TRBJ2-5, with D possibly called TRBD1 or TRBD2 (5 bases each). Looked up from germline, CDR1 is LNHNV and CDR2 is YYDKDF (reference sequence). This CDR3 has 15 residues. Trimming pared 0 bases from V and 1 base from J, leaving 9 bases between. The CDR3 sequence is CATSRDPGPQETQYF. The CDR3 nucleotides are TGTGCCACCAGCAGAGATCCGGGGCCCCAAGAGACCCAGTACTTC.

The table lists this clonotype with a few counts. The chain carries TRBV6-6 and TRBJ1-1, with D perhaps matching TRBD1 (6 bases). V gave up 8 bases and J gave up 1 base, with 14 bases separating them. Germline values: CDR1 MNHNY, CDR2 SVGAGI (reference sequence). The CDR3 spans 14 residues. CDR3 nucleotide sequence: TGTGCCAGCGTTCCCGGGACAAGGAACACTGAAGCTTTCTTT. It yields the protein CASVPGTRNTEAFF.

The chain carries TRBV6-5 and TRBJ1-1; D possibly corresponds to TRBD1 (5 bases). V was trimmed by 0 bases and J by 5 bases, leaving 10 bases between them. Germline loops: CDR1 MNHEY, CDR2 SVGAGI. The length of the CDR3 is 14 residues. CDR3 sequence reads: CASSYSEGRTEAFF. The DNA for the CDR3 is TGTGCCAGCAGTTACTCGGAGGGGCGTACTGAAGCTTTCTTT.